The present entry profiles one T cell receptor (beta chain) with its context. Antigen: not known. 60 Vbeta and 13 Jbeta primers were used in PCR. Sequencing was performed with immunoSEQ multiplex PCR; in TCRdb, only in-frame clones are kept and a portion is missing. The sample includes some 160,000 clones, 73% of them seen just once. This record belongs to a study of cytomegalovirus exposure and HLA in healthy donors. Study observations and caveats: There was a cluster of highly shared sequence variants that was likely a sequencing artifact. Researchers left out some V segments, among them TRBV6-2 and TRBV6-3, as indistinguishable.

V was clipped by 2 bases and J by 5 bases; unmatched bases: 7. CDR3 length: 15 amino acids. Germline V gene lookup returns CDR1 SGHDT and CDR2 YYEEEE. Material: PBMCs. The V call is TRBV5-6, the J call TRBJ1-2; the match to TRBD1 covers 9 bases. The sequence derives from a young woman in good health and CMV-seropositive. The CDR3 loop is CASSFTGQGPYGYTF. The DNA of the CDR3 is TGTGCCAGCAGCTTTACGGGACAGGGCCCATATGGCTACACCTTC.